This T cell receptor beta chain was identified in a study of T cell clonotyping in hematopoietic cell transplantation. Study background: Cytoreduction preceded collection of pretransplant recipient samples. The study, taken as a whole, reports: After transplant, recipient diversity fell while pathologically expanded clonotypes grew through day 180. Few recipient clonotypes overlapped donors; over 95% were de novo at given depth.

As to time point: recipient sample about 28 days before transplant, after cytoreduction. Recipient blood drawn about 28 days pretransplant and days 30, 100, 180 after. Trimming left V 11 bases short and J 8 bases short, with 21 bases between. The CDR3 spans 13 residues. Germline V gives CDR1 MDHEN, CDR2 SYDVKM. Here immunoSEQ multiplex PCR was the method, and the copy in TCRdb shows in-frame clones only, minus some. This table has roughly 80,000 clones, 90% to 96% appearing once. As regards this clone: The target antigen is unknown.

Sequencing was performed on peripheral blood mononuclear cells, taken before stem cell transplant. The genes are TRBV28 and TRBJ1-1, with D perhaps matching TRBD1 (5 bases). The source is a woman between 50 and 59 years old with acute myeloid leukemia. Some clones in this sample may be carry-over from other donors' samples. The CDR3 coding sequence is TGTGCCCTCAAGAAAGGGGAATCAATGGAAGCTTTCTTT. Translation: CALKKGESMEAFF.